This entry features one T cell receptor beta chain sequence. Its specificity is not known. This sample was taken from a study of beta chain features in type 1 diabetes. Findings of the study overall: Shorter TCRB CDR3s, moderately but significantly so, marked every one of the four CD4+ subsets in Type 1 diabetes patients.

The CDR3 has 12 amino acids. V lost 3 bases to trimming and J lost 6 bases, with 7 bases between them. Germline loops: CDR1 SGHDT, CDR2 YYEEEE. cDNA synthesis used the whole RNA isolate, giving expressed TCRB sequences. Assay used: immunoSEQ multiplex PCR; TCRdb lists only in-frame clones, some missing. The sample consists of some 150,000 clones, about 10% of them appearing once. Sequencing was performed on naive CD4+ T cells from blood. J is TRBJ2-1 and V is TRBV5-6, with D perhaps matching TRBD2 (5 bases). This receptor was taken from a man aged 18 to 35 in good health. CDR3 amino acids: CASSWTANEQFF. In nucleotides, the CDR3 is TGTGCCAGCAGCTGGACTGCCAATGAGCAGTTCTTC.